One sample yielded the 8 T cell receptor beta chains listed below, sequenced in a study of blood T cells in healthy people across ages. With a J-beta primer mix and a sample-barcoded 5' primer, a second PCR ran 7 to 11 cycles. MiXCR was run by TCRdb on the 5' RACE reads, yielding one entry per CDR3 protein. Here the sample spans roughly 1.7 million distinct CDR3 sequences, 34% being singletons. Material for sequencing was blood. The receptor source for this set is a woman aged 30 to 39 in good health.

The CDR3 sequence is CASSRVLDRGRQDAQYF. The CDR3 DNA follows: TGTGCCAGCAGTCGTGTATTGGACAGGGGGCGACAAGATGCCCAGTACTTC. The chain employs TRBV12-3 or TRBV12-4 and TRBJ2-5, with TRBD1 matching over 11 bases. The CDR3 contains 17 residues. V dropped 5 bases and J dropped 9; count of bases not matched to a gene: 17.

As regards this clonotype: The junction and the germline gene differ at one end; a read error may be behind it. The chain carries TRBV7-3 and TRBJ2-5; unclear D gene. The CDR3 extends over 13 amino acids. The germline V gene encodes CDR1 SGHTA and CDR2 FQGTGA. The CDR3 loop reads CASSLAGEETRYF. The CDR3 DNA reads as TGTGCCAGCAGCTTAGCCGGAGAAGAGACCCGGTACTTC. Based on the CDR3 plus reference TRBV7-3 and TRBJ2-5, the full variable domain is GAGVSQTPSNKVTEKGKYVELRCDPISGHTALYWYRQSLGQGPEFLIYFQGTGAADDSGLPNDRFFAVRPEGSVSTLKIQRTERGDSAVYLCASSLAGEETRYFGPGTRLLVL.

In its sample, this clonotype was seen a few times. The chain is built from TRBV7-3 and TRBJ1-2; a possible D gene is TRBD1 (6 bases). Germline CDR1 reads SGHTA; CDR2 reads FQGTGA. Between the trimmed V and J ends, which lost 0 bases and 6 bases, there was a span of 17 bases. This CDR3 has 16 amino acids. The DNA of the CDR3 is TGTGCCAGCAGCTTAACCCCCTCGGGGGCAAGCGATGGCTACACCTTC. This encodes CASSLTPSGASDGYTF.

The chain is built from TRBV29-1 and TRBJ1-1; a possible D gene is TRBD1 (5 bases). V shed 0 bases and J shed 6 bases, with 8 bases lying between them. CDR1 and CDR2 (germline): SQVTM, ANQGSEA. The CDR3 is 12 residues long. CDR3 amino acids: CSVEDWGSEAFF. The CDR3 DNA sequence: TGCAGCGTTGAAGATTGGGGGTCTGAAGCTTTCTTT.

This clonotype has just a few counts. This chain joins TRBV7-8 and TRBJ2-3; D is unclear. This CDR3 has 12 residues. Per the germline V gene, CDR1 is SGHVS and CDR2 is FQNEAQ. V lost 4 bases, J lost 11 bases, and 13 bases lay in between. The DNA of the CDR3 is TGTGCCAGCAGCTCAAAATCCCTTCTGCAGTATTTT. Its translation: CASSSKSLLQYF.

This chain connects TRBV4-2 to TRBJ2-1; the D is unclear. The germline V gene encodes CDR1 LGHNA and CDR2 YNFKEQ. V was cut by 5 bases and J by 7 bases, with 12 bases left in between. The CDR3 has 13 amino acids. For the CDR3, the DNA is TGTGCCAGCAGCGATGGACCCGAGAATGAGCAGTTCTTC. This encodes CASSDGPENEQFF.

This clonotype came up a few times. The V call is TRBV27, the J call TRBJ2-7; tentative D call: TRBD1 (5 bases). CDR1 and CDR2 from the germline V gene are MNHEY and SMNVEV (reference sequence). The ends were cut back, 6 bases at V and 0 bases at J, with 12 bases in the middle. The CDR3 spans 14 residues. The CDR3 DNA follows: TGTGCCAGCAGGGCCCCAGGGATCTCCTACGAGCAGTACTTC. Protein product: CASRAPGISYEQYF.

V usage is TRBV27 and J usage is TRBJ1-6; TRBD1 might be the D (5 bases). Deletions cut 4 bases from V and 6 bases from J, with 13 bases between. CDR1 and CDR2 (germline): MNHEY, SMNVEV (reference sequence). The CDR3 is 15 residues long. Here the CDR3 reads CASSSPGTGNSPLHF. CDR3 DNA sequence: TGTGCCAGCAGTTCACCCGGGACCGGTAATTCACCCCTCCACTTT.